These 21 T cell receptor beta chains were all obtained from the same sample, sequenced in a study of blood T cell repertoires in COVID-19. This table comes from immunoSEQ multiplex PCR, and its TCRdb copy is limited to in-frame clones, with some not included. The table includes under 100,000 clones, around 92% detected once. Material: peripheral blood. All receptors come from a woman aged 55-70 years with active COVID-19.

The rearrangement links TRBV9 to TRBJ2-3; 8 nucleotides align to TRBD1. Looked up from germline, CDR1 is SGDLS and CDR2 is YYNGEE. The junction had 5 bases not matched to a gene; V was cut back by 5 bases and J by 0 bases. This CDR3 is built from 15 residues. CDR3 in DNA: TGTGCCAGCAGGGGGACAGGAACAAGCACAGATACGCAGTATTTT. This sequence encodes CASRGTGTSTDTQYF.

The chain combines TRBV7-8 with TRBJ2-7, with 7 bases that match TRBD2. CDR1 is SGHVS and CDR2 is FQNEAQ in the germline V gene. After removal of 4 bases from V and 2 bases from J, the junction contained 2 bases not matched to a gene. The CDR3 consists of 13 residues. The CDR3 loop reads CASSSGLPYEQYF. CDR3 nucleotides: TGTGCCAGCAGCTCGGGACTACCCTACGAGCAGTACTTC.

This chain joins TRBV4-1 and TRBJ2-3; 7 positions agree with TRBD2. The CDR3 sequence is 14 residues long. Germline V CDR1 and CDR2: MGHRA, YSYEKL. Germline trimming cut 4 bases from V and 3 bases from J; bases unmatched to any gene: 4. As DNA, the CDR3 is TGCGCCAGCAGCCCGGGTAGCGGGACAGATACGCAGTATTTT. As protein: CASSPGSGTDTQYF.

The genes are TRBV7-2 and TRBJ2-1; TRBD2 matches 7 bases. This CDR3 has 15 amino acids. CDR1 and CDR2 from the germline V gene are SGHTA and FQGNSA. V dropped 1 base and J dropped 8; count of bases not matched to a gene: 8. CDR3 DNA sequence: TGTGCCAGCAGCTTAGAGGCGGGGGTCGGGCATGAGCAGTTCTTC. Translated, it gives CASSLEAGVGHEQFF.

The chain couples TRBV29-1 to TRBJ1-2; no firm D call. The CDR3 consists of 11 residues. The ends were cut back, 7 bases at V and 8 bases at J, with 14 bases in the middle. Germline CDR1 is SQVTM and CDR2 is ANQGSEA. The CDR3 nucleotides read TGCAGCGACAGACGGACTCGAGGCTACACCTTC. Encoded protein: CSDRRTRGYTF.

A single count supports this clone. The chain carries TRBV4-3 and TRBJ2-1; the match to TRBD1 covers 11 bases. Looked up from germline, CDR1 is LGHNA and CDR2 is YSLEER. The V segment lost 3 bases and the J segment 3 bases; nucleotides outside the gene matches: 4. This CDR3 region has 16 residues. The CDR3 region has the DNA TGCGCCAGCAGCCACCTGGACAGGGGGCTCTACAATGAGCAGTTCTTC. Translation gives CASSHLDRGLYNEQFF.

This rearrangement joins TRBV19 to TRBJ2-2, with 12 bases aligning to TRBD2. Germline CDR1 reads LNHDA; CDR2 reads SQIVND (reference sequence). J gave up 2 bases and V 4 bases, and 17 bases lay outside the gene matches. There are 21 residues in the CDR3. CDR3 in DNA: TGTGCCAGTAGTACCCGGCCCCCTGGGACTAGCGGGCTTCCTAACACCGGGGAGCTGTTTTTT. Its protein product is CASSTRPPGTSGLPNTGELFF.

This clone was observed once. The V gene is TRBV28, the J gene TRBJ2-6; no firm D call. Deletions cut 4 bases from V and 2 bases from J, with 15 bases between. This CDR3 is built from 17 residues. CDR1 and CDR2 (germline): MDHEN, SYDVKM. CDR3 nucleotide sequence: TGTGCCAGCAGTTCGCCGTTTTCGGTCGCTGGGGCCAACGTCCTGACTTTC. Its translation: CASSSPFSVAGANVLTF. Combining the CDR3 with reference TRBV28 and TRBJ2-6 gives the whole variable domain DVKVTQSSRYLVKRTGEKVFLECVQDMDHENMFWYRQDPGLGLRLIYFSYDVKMKEKGDIPEGYSVSREKKERFSLILESASTNQTSMYLCASSSPFSVAGANVLTFGAGSRLTVL.

The chain uses TRBV28 and TRBJ1-6, with 7 positions matching TRBD1. Looked up from germline, CDR1 is MDHEN and CDR2 is SYDVKM. J gave up 7 bases and V 6 bases, and 6 bases lay outside the gene matches. This CDR3 contains 14 residues. The CDR3 DNA sequence: TGTGCCAGCAGCTCCCCCAGGGGGAATTCACCCCTCCACTTT. Protein sequence: CASSSPRGNSPLHF.

The rearrangement uses TRBV7-9 and TRBJ2-1; 10 nucleotides match TRBD2. With V trimmed by 5 bases and J by 3 bases, 4 bases remained unmatched. Per the germline V gene, CDR1 is SEHNR and CDR2 is FQNEAQ (reference sequence). This CDR3 has 15 amino acids. This chain's CDR3 is CASSGTSDIYNEQFF. The CDR3 DNA reads as TGTGCCAGCAGCGGGACTAGCGATATCTACAATGAGCAGTTCTTC. Variable domain in full (rest from reference TRBV7-9 and TRBJ2-1): DTGVSQNPRHKITKRGQNVTFRCDPISEHNRLYWYRQTLGQGPEFLTYFQNEAQLEKSRLLSDRFSAERPKGSFSTLEIQRTEQGDSAMYLCASSGTSDIYNEQFFGPGTRLTVL.

The rearrangement joins TRBV7-9 to TRBJ2-1; 8 bases map to TRBD2. Unmatched junction bases numbered 5, after V lost 4 bases and J lost 6 bases. The CDR3 totals 14 residues. Germline V gene sequence: CDR1 SEHNR, CDR2 FQNEAQ (reference sequence). CDR3 nucleotide sequence: TGTGCCAGCAGCTCCGGGACTAGAGCCAATGAGCAGTTCTTC. Amino acid sequence: CASSSGTRANEQFF.

The CDR3 is CASSYSFKGDTEAFF. CDR3 bases: TGTGCCAGCAGTTACTCGTTCAAAGGGGACACTGAAGCTTTCTTT. The gene calls are TRBV6-5 and TRBJ1-1, with D maybe TRBD1 (5 bases). Germline V CDR1 and CDR2: MNHEY, SVGAGI. Trimming pared 0 bases from V and 3 bases from J, leaving 11 bases between. The CDR3 extends over 15 amino acids.

The chain is built from TRBV5-6 and TRBJ1-2; no clear D. This CDR3 has 14 amino acids. Germline V CDR1 and CDR2: SGHDT, YYEEEE. The V end was cut by 2 bases, the J end by 0 bases, with 8 bases between. CDR3 protein: CASSFWSSNYGYTF. Written as DNA, the CDR3 is TGTGCCAGCAGCTTCTGGAGTTCTAACTATGGCTACACCTTC. The variable domain in full, with the rest retrieved from reference TRBV5-6 and TRBJ1-2, is DAGVTQSPTHLIKTRGQQVTLRCSPKSGHDTVSWYQQALGQGPQFIFQYYEEEERQRGNFPDRFSGHQFPNYSSELNVNALLLGDSALYLCASSFWSSNYGYTFGSGTRLTVV.

The table lists this clone with a count of one. This chain connects TRBV5-4 to TRBJ2-1, with 9 bases aligning to TRBD2. CDR3 length: 16 residues. The V gene end was trimmed by 2 bases and the J gene end by 3 bases; junction bases not matched to a gene: 6. The germline gives CDR1 SGHNT, CDR2 YYREEE (reference sequence). Written as DNA, the CDR3 is TGTGCCAGCAGCTTAGGAGCGGGAGGAGTCTACAATGAGCAGTTCTTC. Translating it yields CASSLGAGGVYNEQFF.

The chain recombines TRBV18 with TRBJ2-7; D is perhaps TRBD1 (6 bases). Trimming removed 3 bases from V and 3 bases from J, with 12 bases in between. The germline gives CDR1 KGHSH, CDR2 LQKENI. This CDR3 has 14 amino acids. CDR3 nucleotide sequence: TGTGCCAGCTCACCGGGACACTTTTTCTACGAGCAGTACTTC. Protein product: CASSPGHFFYEQYF.

Here the CDR3 DNA reads TGTGCCAGCAGCGTAGCTGGTCAGGGGATCAATGGCTACACCTTC. It codes for CASSVAGQGINGYTF. The chain carries TRBV9 and TRBJ1-2; TRBD1 is a possible D gene (6 bases). The V gene's germline CDR1 is SGDLS and CDR2 YYNGEE. The V end lost 0 bases, the J end lost 6 bases, and 15 bases lay between the germline ends. This CDR3 has 15 residues.

This chain joins TRBV28 and TRBJ2-2; TRBD2 agrees at 9 bases. The CDR3 contains 18 residues. The V gene end was trimmed by 6 bases and the J gene end by 5 bases; junction bases not matched to a gene: 16. Germline V gene data show CDR1 as MDHEN and CDR2 as SYDVKM. The CDR3 region is CASSPRPPGTSLTGELFF. The CDR3 DNA is TGTGCCAGCAGCCCCCGACCTCCCGGGACTAGCTTGACCGGGGAGCTGTTTTTT.

This clone came up once. In DNA, the CDR3 is TGTGCCAGTAGGGACGAGGGAAGTATTGGAAACACCATATATTTT. This gives the protein CASRDEGSIGNTIYF. This chain joins TRBV19 and TRBJ1-3; D call uncertain. CDR1 LNHDA and CDR2 SQIVND come from the germline V gene (reference sequence). The V end was cut by 6 bases, the J end by 3 bases, with 15 bases between. CDR3 length: 15 residues.

V is TRBV18 and J is TRBJ2-6; a possible D gene is TRBD1 (5 bases). V was clipped by 4 bases and J by 1 base, with 5 bases between them. The CDR3 sequence is 14 residues long. Germline values: CDR1 KGHSH, CDR2 LQKENI. In nucleotides, the CDR3 is TGTGCCAGCTCACAGGGGTCTGGGGCCAACGTCCTGACTTTC. Its translation: CASSQGSGANVLTF.

The chain joins TRBV6-5 to TRBJ2-5, with TRBD1 as a possible D gene (6 bases). The CDR3 totals 14 residues. CDR1 and CDR2 (germline): MNHEY, SVGAGI. The germline V and J ends were trimmed by 6 bases and 4 bases, with 15 bases remaining between them. This CDR3 reads CASSWVGAGETQYF. In DNA form, the CDR3 reads TGTGCCAGCAGCTGGGTGGGGGCGGGAGAGACCCAGTACTTC.

The rearrangement joins TRBV7-2 to TRBJ2-5; 8 nucleotides match TRBD1. Germline CDR1 and CDR2: SGHTA and FQGNSA. V dropped 5 bases and J dropped 5; count of bases not matched to a gene: 4. This CDR3 has 13 amino acids. This CDR3 reads CASSPRTGETQYF. The CDR3 DNA reads as TGTGCCAGCAGCCCCCGGACAGGGGAGACCCAGTACTTC.